This T cell receptor beta chain was identified during a study of OX40 agonist ivuxolimab in advanced cancers. This clone was counted a single time. The antigen remains undetermined. The V end was cut by 3 bases, the J end by 4 bases, with 10 bases between. CDR1 and CDR2 from the germline V gene are MNHEY and SMNVEV (reference sequence). The CDR3 consists of 13 residues. Findings and limits, study-wide: Expanded clones were, on average, more numerous among CD8+ T cells than CD4+.

Using immunoSEQ multiplex PCR, the repertoire was profiled, and TCRdb retains in-frame clones only, with some absent. There are tens of thousands of clones in the sample; 81% occur only once, and roughly 32% lies in the top ten. The TCR comes from an adult with an advanced solid tumor such as melanoma, head and neck, liver or kidney cancer. The specimen comprised CD4+ or CD8+ T cells sorted from blood, sampled in a trial of the OX40 agonist ivuxolimab. The chain links TRBV27 to TRBJ2-7; D possibly corresponds to TRBD1 (5 bases). DNA of the CDR3: TGTGCCAGCAGTTTCGGTCAGGGTTACGAGCAGTACTTC. This gives the protein CASSFGQGYEQYF.